The sequence of this T cell receptor (beta chain) was determined in a study of cytomegalovirus exposure and HLA in healthy donors. Germline V gene data show CDR1 as LGHNT and CDR2 as FRNRAP. The CDR3 is made up of 16 amino acids. Losses at the gene ends were 1 base for V and 7 bases for J; bases not matched to a gene: 8. The data were produced by immunoSEQ multiplex PCR, yet TCRdb's version contains in-frame clones alone and is incomplete. Of about 47,000 clones listed, about 90% are singletons. Comments on this clone: Its target is unknown.

Overall study findings and caveats: The study listed roughly 160 cytomegalovirus-associated TCR beta chains.

Sequenced sample: PBMCs. This sequence originates from a man aged 18 to 35 in good health and CMV-seronegative. This sequence joins TRBV12-5 and TRBJ2-1; 9 bases fit TRBD2. The CDR3 region has the DNA TGTGCTAGTGGTTTGGGAGGGACTAGCTTCCAAAATGAGCAGTTCTTC. This codes for CASGLGGTSFQNEQFF.